The T cell receptor beta chain under discussion was sequenced for a study of OX40 agonist ivuxolimab in advanced cancers. For the study at large: Patients were dosed intravenously with ivuxolimab at 0.01 to 10 mg/kg every 2 weeks. Dose-escalation patients suffered from hepatocellular carcinoma, melanoma, renal cell or head and neck cancer. Overall study findings and caveats: At doses 0.1 to 3.0 mg/kg, CD4+ and CD8+ clones expanded.

On this clone itself: The target antigen is unknown.

TCRdb's table, derived via immunoSEQ multiplex PCR, lists solely in-frame clones and lacks some. The table records more than 70,000 clones, approximately 82% of them present only once. The sequenced sample was CD4+ or CD8+ T cells sorted from blood, obtained in a trial of the OX40 agonist ivuxolimab. This TCR derives from an adult with an advanced solid tumor such as melanoma, head and neck, liver or kidney cancer.

CDR3 protein: CASSEARRGGYTF. The CDR3 DNA reads as TGTGCCAGCAGTGAAGCCCGGCGTGGCGGCTACACCTTC. The chain recombines TRBV6-1 with TRBJ1-2; no reliable D call. With 0 bases removed from V and 8 bases from J, the gap between germline ends came to 10 bases. The CDR3 has 13 residues. Germline V gene sequence: CDR1 MNHNS, CDR2 SASEGT.